The next 29 T cell receptor beta chains were all read from a single sample in a study of CD8+ T cells in alopecia areata (dated by TCRdb to the late 2010s). Library generation was performed with the immunoSEQ multiplex PCR assay. RNA was extracted from all samples and reverse transcribed into cDNA, which served as template for TCR sequencing. This immuneACCESS table, as held by TCRdb, lists in-frame sequences with V and J called but not all clones. Of the missing ones, under half trace to an unresolved V gene in checked studies; the others have no known cause. This sample has 170,000 or so clones in its table, and roughly 50% of those were observed once. The ten most abundant clones make up roughly an eighth of the sample. The meaning of the sample's time point label: less than 25 weeks on oral tofacitinib. This specimen's treatment or condition label, per the study, means: oral pan-JAK inhibitor, 5-10 mg twice daily.

Sequences were derived from CD8+ T cells sorted from blood, sampled at week 24, from a patient treated with tofacitinib. All receptors derive from a human donor with alopecia areata.

The chain recombines TRBV9 with TRBJ1-6; D possibly corresponds to TRBD1 (5 bases). In germline, CDR1 is SGDLS, CDR2 YYNGEE. V was pared by 4 bases and J by 11 bases, with 10 bases between. The CDR3 loop spans 12 amino acids. CDR3 sequence reads: CASSPGTTPLHF. CDR3 nucleotide sequence: TGTGCCAGCAGCCCCGGGACGACACCCCTCCACTTT.

The sample holds a few counts of this clone. V gene TRBV29-1 combines with J gene TRBJ1-1, with unresolved D. Germline V gene sequence: CDR1 SQVTM, CDR2 ANQGSEA. Trimming took 6 bases from V and 4 from J, leaving 12 bases between them. This CDR3 is built from 12 residues. CDR3 residues: CSVRTAVTEAFF. In DNA form, the CDR3 reads TGCAGCGTGCGGACGGCGGTCACTGAAGCTTTCTTT. Full variable domain (rest looked up from reference TRBV29-1 and TRBJ1-1): SAVISQKPSRDICQRGTSLTIQCQVDSQVTMMFWYRQQPGQSLTLIATANQGSEATYESGFVIDKFPISRPNLTFSTLTVSNMSPEDSSIYLCSVRTAVTEAFFGQGTRLTVV.

The V and J genes are TRBV30 and TRBJ2-1, with TRBD2 matching over 10 bases. Germline assignment: CDR1 GTSNPN and CDR2 SVGIG (reference sequence). J gave up 7 bases and V 7 bases, and 13 bases lay outside the gene matches. The CDR3 contains 15 residues. In DNA form, the CDR3 reads TGTGCCTCCCCCCGAGCGGGGGGGCGGGGAAATGAGCAGTTCTTC. This translates into CASPRAGGRGNEQFF.

This clone was observed a few times. The chain has TRBV19 and TRBJ1-2; D uncertain. V was pared by 6 bases and J by 3 bases, with 8 bases between. This CDR3 is 12 amino acids long. Germline V lookup: CDR1 LNHDA, CDR2 SQIVND (reference sequence). CDR3 DNA sequence: TGTGCCAGTAGGTTGGAGGACTATGGCTACACCTTC. It yields the protein CASRLEDYGYTF.

The chain is built from TRBV5-6 and TRBJ1-1; D not certain. The germline CDR1 and CDR2 sequences are SGHDT and YYEEEE. The V and J ends lost 2 bases and 0 bases respectively, with 8 bases between them. This CDR3 region has 14 residues. The DNA for the CDR3 is TGTGCCAGCAGCTTTGGCGTAGTGAACACTGAAGCTTTCTTT. Residues: CASSFGVVNTEAFF.

This clone turned up a few times. The CDR3 is CAWSGPGLAGGYQETQYF. DNA for the CDR3: TGTGCCTGGAGTGGACCGGGACTAGCGGGGGGGTACCAAGAGACCCAGTACTTC. J is TRBJ2-5 and V is TRBV30, with TRBD2 identical over 16 bases. Trimming at V came to 1 base and at J to 0 bases, leaving 5 bases not matched to a gene. Germline values: CDR1 GTSNPN, CDR2 SVGIG (reference sequence). CDR3 size: 18 residues. Complete variable domain (other parts from reference TRBV30 and TRBJ2-5): SQTIHQWPATLVQPVGSPLSLECTVEGTSNPNLYWYRQAAGRGLQLLFYSVGIGQISSEVPQNLSASRPQDRQFILSSKKLLLSDSGFYLCAWSGPGLAGGYQETQYFGPGTRLLVL.

The rearrangement uses TRBV27 and TRBJ2-3, with 7 positions matching TRBD2. V gave up 5 bases and J gave up 2 bases; unmatched junction bases: 10. The CDR3 extends over 16 amino acids. Germline-derived CDR1 and CDR2 are MNHEY and SMNVEV (reference sequence). CDR3 DNA: TGTGCCAGCAGTCCCCTCCCTAGCGGACCCACAGATACGCAGTATTTT. Residues: CASSPLPSGPTDTQYF.

The gene calls are TRBV30 and TRBJ2-3, with D possibly being TRBD1 (5 bases). This CDR3 region has 14 residues. Germline values: CDR1 GTSNPN, CDR2 SVGIG (reference sequence). V was trimmed by 3 bases and J by 0 bases, leaving 10 bases between them. CDR3 DNA: TGTGCCTGGAGCGGCGACAGTAGCACAGATACGCAGTATTTT. Its protein product is CAWSGDSSTDTQYF.

This chain links TRBV2 with TRBJ1-5, with 10 bases that match TRBD1. The V gene end was trimmed by 2 bases and the J gene end by 4 bases; junction bases not matched to a gene: 2. Germline V CDR1 and CDR2: SNHLY, FYNNEI. The CDR3 totals 15 residues. CDR3 protein: CASSEPGQGNQPQHF. The DNA of the CDR3 is TGTGCCAGCAGTGAACCGGGACAGGGGAATCAGCCCCAGCATTTT.

The chain couples TRBV19 to TRBJ2-1, with D perhaps matching TRBD1 (6 bases). The CDR3 is made up of 11 amino acids. CDR1 and CDR2 (germline): LNHDA, SQIVND (reference sequence). Deletions cut 5 bases from V and 10 bases from J, with 9 bases between. The CDR3 DNA is TGTGCCAGTAGTCCAGGGGTCGAGCAGTTCTTC. Encoded protein: CASSPGVEQFF.

This chain joins TRBV13 and TRBJ1-2, with D possibly TRBD1 on 5 matching bases. The ends were cut back, 6 bases at V and 4 bases at J, with 12 bases in the middle. The CDR3 loop spans 13 amino acids. CDR1 is PRHDT, CDR2 FYEKMQ, per germline (reference sequence). Written as DNA, the CDR3 is TGTGCCAGCAGTGAAGCAGGGACCTATGGCTACACCTTC. This gives the protein CASSEAGTYGYTF. Based on the CDR3 plus reference TRBV13 and TRBJ1-2, the full variable domain is AAGVIQSPRHLIKEKRETATLKCYPIPRHDTVYWYQQGPGQDPQFLISFYEKMQSDKGSIPDRFSAQQFSDYHSELNMSSLELGDSALYFCASSEAGTYGYTFGSGTRLTVV.

V usage is TRBV30 and J usage is TRBJ1-5, with D unclear. V was pared by 3 bases and J by 0 bases, with 12 bases between. CDR1 and CDR2 (germline): GTSNPN, SVGIG (reference sequence). The CDR3 loop spans 15 amino acids. CDR3 bases: TGTGCCTGGAGGAGCAGTTCGTATAGCAATCAGCCCCAGCATTTT. It encodes CAWRSSSYSNQPQHF.

The chain is built from TRBV19 and TRBJ2-2; D not certain. CDR3 length: 12 residues. Germline loops: CDR1 LNHDA, CDR2 SQIVND (reference sequence). Trimming pared 4 bases from V and 8 bases from J, leaving 8 bases between. CDR3 sequence: CASSKGRGELFF. CDR3 DNA sequence: TGTGCCAGTAGTAAGGGTAGGGGGGAGCTGTTTTTT.

This clone was counted ten times or more. The chain recombines TRBV11-2 with TRBJ2-7, with D unresolved. Deletions cut 5 bases from V and 4 bases from J, with 12 bases between. Germline V gene data show CDR1 as SGHAT and CDR2 as FQNNGV. The CDR3 contains 13 residues. The CDR3 nucleotides are TGTGCCAGCAGCCCAGGTGATTTTTACGAGCAGTACTTC. It translates to CASSPGDFYEQYF.

DNA for the CDR3: TGTGCCAGCAGCTGGCCAGGCCGACCTTCCTACGAGCAGTACTTC. This sequence encodes CASSWPGRPSYEQYF. The V call is TRBV7-9, the J call TRBJ2-7, with D unresolved. Per germline, CDR1 SEHNR and CDR2 FQNEAQ (reference sequence). V was trimmed by 4 bases and J by 1 base, leaving 14 bases between them. This CDR3 has 15 residues.

The chain has TRBV5-6 and TRBJ1-5; 8 bases fit TRBD1. V dropped 0 bases and J dropped 7; count of bases not matched to a gene: 6. Looked up from germline, CDR1 is SGHDT and CDR2 is YYEEEE. The CDR3 covers 15 residues. CDR3 DNA sequence: TGTGCCAGCAGCTTGGAAAACAGGGGGGCCCAGCCCCAGCATTTT. Translating it yields CASSLENRGAQPQHF.

This clone was recorded a few times. The rearrangement links TRBV13 to TRBJ2-5, with D tentatively TRBD1 (7 bases). The DNA end favors TRBJ2-7, so the J call may be wrong. The CDR3 runs to 15 residues. The germline V gene encodes CDR1 PRHDT and CDR2 FYEKMQ (reference sequence). CDR3 loop: CASSMVGGGMYEQYF. The CDR3 DNA is TGTGCCAGCAGCATGGTTGGAGGGGGCATGTACGAGCAGTACTTC.

The table lists this clone with a count of one. The chain is built from TRBV7-9 and TRBJ2-7, with 7 bases matching TRBD1. The germline V gene encodes CDR1 SEHNR and CDR2 FQNEAQ (reference sequence). The CDR3 runs 14 residues. J was trimmed by 3 bases and V by 5 bases; bases with no gene match: 7. The chain's CDR3 is CASSERTGFYEQYF. CDR3 sequence (DNA): TGTGCCAGCAGCGAAAGGACAGGTTTCTACGAGCAGTACTTC. The complete variable domain, with remaining parts taken from reference TRBV7-9 and TRBJ2-7, reads DTGVSQNPRHKITKRGQNVTFRCDPISEHNRLYWYRQTLGQGPEFLTYFQNEAQLEKSRLLSDRFSAERPKGSFSTLEIQRTEQGDSAMYLCASSERTGFYEQYFGPGTRLTVT.

This clone turned up a few times. The CDR3 reads CSVEGTDLIDTQYF. The CDR3, as DNA: TGCAGCGTTGAAGGGACAGACCTTATCGATACGCAGTATTTT. The gene calls are TRBV29-1 and TRBJ2-3, with D possibly being TRBD1 (6 bases). V gave up 1 base and J gave up 6 bases, with 14 bases separating them. The CDR3 spans 14 residues. Germline V gene sequence: CDR1 SQVTM, CDR2 ANQGSEA.

V and J are TRBV29-1 and TRBJ1-1; 11 nucleotides match TRBD1. The CDR3 extends over 15 amino acids. The germline CDR1 and CDR2 sequences are SQVTM and ANQGSEA. With V trimmed by 6 bases and J by 4 bases, 10 bases remained unmatched. The CDR3 is CSVGTGGVWSTEAFF. DNA of the CDR3: TGCAGCGTCGGGACAGGGGGTGTTTGGAGCACTGAAGCTTTCTTT.

In its sample, this clone is medium-sized. The gene calls are TRBV19 and TRBJ2-1; perhaps TRBD2 as D (5 bases). Germline lookup yields CDR1 LNHDA and CDR2 SQIVND (reference sequence). The CDR3 is 15 amino acids. V dropped 6 bases and J dropped 0 bases, with 12 bases sitting between them. The CDR3 protein is CASSRTQNSYNEQFF. The CDR3 DNA reads TGTGCCAGTAGCCGGACTCAAAACTCCTACAATGAGCAGTTCTTC.

The chain joins TRBV18 to TRBJ2-7, with a weak D call TRBD2 (6 bases). The germline CDR1 and CDR2 sequences are KGHSH and LQKENI. The CDR3 runs 15 residues. V was shortened by 4 bases and J by 2 bases, with 15 bases between the two germline ends. The CDR3: CASSQPGLPPYEQYF. For the CDR3, the DNA is TGTGCCAGCTCACAACCGGGACTCCCACCCTACGAGCAGTACTTC.

J is TRBJ2-7 and V is TRBV29-1, with TRBD1 matching over 7 bases. With 4 bases clipped from V and 0 bases from J, the junction kept 6 bases outside the gene matches. Germline assignment: CDR1 SQVTM and CDR2 ANQGSEA. This CDR3 region has 14 residues. The CDR3 nucleotides read TGCAGCGTTGTTGGGACAGAGGGCTCCTACGAGCAGTACTTC. Translating it yields CSVVGTEGSYEQYF.

This chain links TRBV7-9 with TRBJ2-5; the D gene is possibly TRBD1 (6 bases). V lost 1 base to trimming and J lost 1 base, with 13 bases between them. The germline gives CDR1 SEHNR, CDR2 FQNEAQ (reference sequence). This CDR3 is built from 16 residues. The CDR3 sequence is CASSLDIGQPQETQYF. The CDR3 DNA follows: TGTGCCAGCAGCTTAGATATCGGACAGCCCCAAGAGACCCAGTACTTC.

The chain is built from TRBV11-2 and TRBJ1-1, with a tentative D call TRBD1 (6 bases). The CDR3 totals 16 residues. CDR1 is SGHAT and CDR2 is FQNNGV in the germline V gene. Trimming took off 1 base at V and 2 bases at J, with 14 bases between the two ends. CDR3 in amino acids: CASSLGYTGINTEAFF. CDR3 DNA: TGTGCCAGCAGCTTAGGCTATACAGGGATTAACACTGAAGCTTTCTTT. The whole variable domain, filled in from reference TRBV11-2 and TRBJ1-1, reads EAGVAQSPRYKIIEKRQSVAFWCNPISGHATLYWYQQILGQGPKLLIQFQNNGVVDDSQLPKDRFSAERLKGVDSTLKIQPAKLEDSAVYLCASSLGYTGINTEAFFGQGTRLTVV.

The chain joins TRBV10-3 to TRBJ1-1; D is uncertain. The CDR3 contains 11 residues. V was pared by 4 bases and J by 7 bases, with 7 bases between. Per germline, CDR1 ENHRY and CDR2 SYGVKD. CDR3 nucleotide sequence: TGTGCCATCAGTGCCCGACTTGAAGCTTTCTTT. As protein: CAISARLEAFF.

The chain links TRBV2 to TRBJ2-3, with D possibly matching TRBD2 (5 bases). Trimming pared 0 bases from V and 0 bases from J, leaving 7 bases between. The V gene's germline CDR1 is SNHLY and CDR2 FYNNEI. CDR3 length: 15 residues. The CDR3 spells CASSEASASTDTQYF. Written as DNA, the CDR3 is TGTGCCAGCAGTGAAGCTAGCGCTAGCACAGATACGCAGTATTTT.

This clone was counted between two and nine times. V usage is TRBV21-1 and J usage is TRBJ1-3; the table's D call, TRBD1, has no DNA check behind it. TRBV21-1 is reported as a pseudogene. CDR3 length equals 17 residues. CDR3 in amino acids: CASSKVVEQSSGNTIYF. In DNA form, the CDR3 reads TGTGCCAGCAGCAAGGTAGTGGAACAGAGCTCTGGAAACACCATATATTTT.

The rearrangement links TRBV10-3 to TRBJ2-1; maybe TRBD2 (6 bases). With 6 bases removed from V and 2 bases from J, the gap between germline ends came to 14 bases. Germline V gene data show CDR1 as ENHRY and CDR2 as SYGVKD. The CDR3 spans 15 residues. The CDR3 coding sequence is TGTGCCATCAGCGATTTAGCGGATCCCTACAATGAGCAGTTCTTC. Residues: CAISDLADPYNEQFF.